This T cell receptor beta chain was sequenced during a study of blood T cell repertoires in COVID-19. Study details: Both acute and convalescent COVID-19 samples were obtained from the United States, Italy and Spain. T cells, B-cell-depleted T cells, or PBMCs supplied cDNA or gDNA.

Original processing methods: Reference gene primer amplification gave estimated nucleated cell counts. This table comes from immunoSEQ multiplex PCR, and its TCRdb copy is limited to in-frame clones, with some not included. The V and J calls and clone size were taken over from that table, and D and trimming were inferred from the DNA. The data show 150,000 to 200,000 clones, around 79% seen once. Per germline, CDR1 SGDLS and CDR2 YYNGEE. The CDR3 length is 16 residues. V shed 0 bases and J shed 2 bases, with 13 bases lying between them. Specimen: peripheral blood. The sequence came from a man aged 55-75 years with active or convalescent COVID-19. The chain employs TRBV9 and TRBJ2-3; maybe TRBD1 (5 bases). CDR3 DNA: TGTGCCAGCAGCGTAGAACAGGTTGGGTACACAGATACGCAGTATTTT. Its translation: CASSVEQVGYTDTQYF.